This T cell receptor beta chain was recovered during a study of T cell responses to AZD1222 COVID-19 vaccine. Across the study: Whether given at about 4 or about 12 weeks, second doses were pooled.

Only in-frame clones appear in the TCRdb table, and some are missing; sequencing was by immunoSEQ multiplex PCR. Here the sample spans some 150,000 clones, approximately 90% being singletons. This clone was observed once. The antigen remains undetermined. V dropped 3 bases and J dropped 0; count of bases not matched to a gene: 13. This CDR3 comprises 18 residues. CDR1 and CDR2 from the germline V gene are SGDLS and YYNGEE. Study-level findings and limits: Baseline seropositivity occurred in only six AZD1222 recipients. Donors were chiefly white British, with a greater number of females, and clonal diversity was perhaps underestimated. There were repertoire samples only from the period after the peak T cell response.

V is TRBV9 and J is TRBJ2-3; 7 bases fit TRBD2. This clonotype was obtained from an adult in good health. The material was peripheral blood, obtained on day 0 of AZD1222 vaccination. The CDR3 DNA sequence: TGTGCCAGCAGCGACGAGAACCCGAGCGGGACTAGCACAGATACGCAGTATTTT. Residues: CASSDENPSGTSTDTQYF.